This is a list of T cell receptor beta chains from one sample in a study of shared clonotypes between healthy human individuals. TCRdb's table, derived via immunoSEQ multiplex PCR, lists solely in-frame clones and lacks some. The sample lists roughly 1.5 million clones; about 98% were seen once. The sample comprised naive CD4+ T cells sorted from blood. All receptors derive from a man in his thirties or forties in good health. Each CDR3 is given with its conserved first and last residue. Fields, in order: clone size, V gene, J gene, CDR3 protein. The size of a clone is reported for some rows only, either as once, few or many, or as a class for expanded clones.

.	TRBV9	TRBJ2-5	CASSVGGVAGETQYF
.	TRBV28	TRBJ2-7	CASSLTLTSGVSYEQYF
once	TRBV29-1	TRBJ2-1	CSPMPLSSYNEQFF
.	TRBV9	TRBJ2-2	CASSLTAGSGELFF
.	TRBV11-2	TRBJ1-1	CASSSYRGMGRTAFF
.	TRBV28	TRBJ2-3	CASRIAGGPTDTQYF
.	TRBV5-1	TRBJ2-6	CASSLSFGSGANVLTF
.	TRBV6-1	TRBJ1-5	CASSETARQPQHF
.	TRBV29-1	TRBJ1-4	CSVQQGNVKTNEKLFF
.	TRBV28	TRBJ1-2	CASSLRQAINYGYTF
.	TRBV27	TRBJ2-5	CASSLQGFGTQYF
.	TRBV11-3	TRBJ2-1	CASSYGQANNEQFF
.	TRBV7-2	TRBJ1-2	CASSLRAGQGSGYTF
.	TRBV5-8	TRBJ2-1	CASSRRGRGSGEYDEQFF
.	TRBV11-2	TRBJ2-1	CASSTYGMGRIKVSNEQFF
.	TRBV5-4	TRBJ2-3	CASSLATTGGGDTQYF
.	TRBV28	TRBJ2-7	CASSLQDRPEQYF
.	TRBV11-3	TRBJ2-1	CASSHGPGQVPYNEQFF
.	TRBV15	TRBJ2-1	CATSLLGAGGYNEQFF
.	TRBV7-7	TRBJ2-5	CASSLETGETQYF
.	TRBV2	TRBJ2-1	CASSHDKGDEQFF
.	TRBV28	TRBJ2-1	CASSLWVAGDEQFF
.	TRBV2	TRBJ2-1	CASSERQGLHYNEQFF
.	TRBV7-9	TRBJ2-5	CASSLTLGGGQETQYF
.	TRBV2	TRBJ2-3	CASSEGLSTDTQYF
.	TRBV9	TRBJ2-7	CASSVEPGRYEQYF
.	TRBV5-4	TRBJ2-7	CASSLYGTDFYEQYF
.	TRBV4-1	TRBJ2-1	CASSQVGTSGPNEQFF
once	TRBV19	TRBJ1-5	CASSIAGPQPQHF
once	TRBV6-5	TRBJ2-7	CASKAGQVKTYEQYF
.	TRBV4-1	TRBJ1-2	CASSRTDNYGYTF
.	TRBV29-1	TRBJ2-7	CSVEIWLAGDYEQYF
.	TRBV5-1	TRBJ1-2	CASSLNAANYGYTF
.	TRBV6-5	TRBJ2-7	CASSYFAGTGYYEQYF
.	TRBV5-1	TRBJ2-7	CASSLERTYEQYF
.	TRBV5-1	TRBJ2-7	CASSTSGTSNEQYF
.	TRBV10-3	TRBJ2-2	CAITETGGSTGELFF
.	TRBV28	TRBJ1-1	CASSLWGARTEAFF
.	TRBV28	TRBJ2-2	CASSSSGRTGELFF
.	TRBV14	TRBJ1-1	CASTGTGPNTEAFF
few	TRBV4-1	TRBJ1-5	CASSHRQVSNQPQHF
.	TRBV19	TRBJ2-7	CASSMRFEVYYEQYF
.	TRBV5-8	TRBJ2-7	CASSLGGTSGTPYEQYF
.	TRBV7-2	TRBJ2-7	CASSLYTSYEQYF
.	TRBV6-6	TRBJ1-2	CASNPQGVYGYTF
once	TRBV28	TRBJ2-7	CVTGTGSYEQYF
.	TRBV29-1	TRBJ2-3	CSVESGFGTDTQYF
.	TRBV2	TRBJ2-3	CASHKDRITDTQYF